The 20 T cell receptor beta chains in this list originate from one sample, sequenced in a study of cytomegalovirus exposure and HLA in healthy donors. Vbeta (60) and Jbeta (13) primers were used in the PCR. Profiled with immunoSEQ multiplex PCR; TCRdb holds only in-frame clones, not every one. The sample consists of about 140,000 clones, more than 80% of them appearing once. The sequencing input was PBMCs. The receptors derive from a woman between 35 and 50 years old in good health and CMV-seropositive.

This chain links TRBV28 with TRBJ2-5; TRBD1 matches at 7 bases. V lost 6 bases, J lost 0 bases, and 4 bases stayed unmatched. The V gene's germline CDR1 is MDHEN and CDR2 SYDVKM. The CDR3 consists of 14 residues. The CDR3 region is CASRRQGYQETQYF. For the CDR3, the DNA is TGTGCCAGCAGACGACAGGGCTACCAAGAGACCCAGTACTTC.

The chain recombines TRBV4-1 with TRBJ2-1, with TRBD2 matching 7 bases. V gave up 1 base and J gave up 4 bases; unmatched junction bases: 4. This CDR3 has 15 amino acids. CDR1 is MGHRA, CDR2 YSYEKL, per germline. CDR3 amino acids: CASSQGLADYNEQFF. CDR3 nucleotide sequence: TGCGCCAGCAGCCAAGGGCTAGCGGATTACAATGAGCAGTTCTTC.

The rearrangement uses TRBV5-1 and TRBJ2-7, with a possible D match to TRBD1 (6 bases). Trimming removed 0 bases from V and 0 bases from J, with 13 bases in between. The CDR3 contains 16 residues. CDR1 is SGHRS, CDR2 YFSETQ, per germline. This CDR3 reads CASSLGGGASSYEQYF. CDR3 DNA sequence: TGCGCCAGCAGCTTGGGTGGGGGCGCTTCCTCCTACGAGCAGTACTTC.

This clone was seen only once. V gene TRBV7-9 combines with J gene TRBJ1-3, with D unclear. This CDR3 contains 18 residues. Per the germline V gene, CDR1 is SEHNR and CDR2 is FQNEAQ (reference sequence). The V end was cut by 5 bases, the J end by 2 bases, with 22 bases between. CDR3 nucleotide sequence: TGTGCCAGCAGCGTTTACGAGGGCCTCGGAGAAGCTGGAAACACCATATATTTT. It yields the protein CASSVYEGLGEAGNTIYF. The whole variable domain, remainder taken from reference TRBV7-9 and TRBJ1-3, is DTGVSQNPRHKITKRGQNVTFRCDPISEHNRLYWYRQTLGQGPEFLTYFQNEAQLEKSRLLSDRFSAERPKGSFSTLEIQRTEQGDSAMYLCASSVYEGLGEAGNTIYFGEGSWLTVV.

The chain employs TRBV7-9 and TRBJ1-1; TRBD1 might be the D (6 bases). This CDR3 comprises 16 residues. V lost 2 bases to trimming and J lost 1 base, with 14 bases between them. Germline V lookup: CDR1 SEHNR, CDR2 FQNEAQ (reference sequence). The CDR3, as DNA: TGTGCCAGCAGCTTACGGCCGGGACATTCGAACACTGAAGCTTTCTTT. Translated: CASSLRPGHSNTEAFF. Based on the CDR3 plus reference TRBV7-9 and TRBJ1-1, the full variable domain is DTGVSQNPRHKITKRGQNVTFRCDPISEHNRLYWYRQTLGQGPEFLTYFQNEAQLEKSRLLSDRFSAERPKGSFSTLEIQRTEQGDSAMYLCASSLRPGHSNTEAFFGQGTRLTVV.

Here the CDR3 reads CASTPTGGQPQHF. As DNA, the CDR3 is TGTGCCAGCACCCCGACAGGGGGGCAGCCCCAGCATTTT. V is TRBV6-5 and J is TRBJ1-5, with 9 bases lining up with TRBD1. The V segment lost 7 bases and the J segment 7 bases; nucleotides outside the gene matches: 5. The germline CDR1 and CDR2 sequences are MNHEY and SVGAGI. The CDR3 totals 13 residues.

The chain joins TRBV27 to TRBJ1-2, with TRBD1 identical over 10 bases. J was trimmed by 2 bases and V by 4 bases; bases with no gene match: 4. The CDR3 runs 15 residues. Germline CDR1 reads MNHEY; CDR2 reads SMNVEV (reference sequence). CDR3 loop: CASSWDRGGNYGYTF. The CDR3 nucleotides read TGTGCCAGCAGTTGGGACAGGGGCGGGAACTATGGCTACACCTTC.

The chain has TRBV7-8 and TRBJ2-2; D gene unclear. The CDR3 totals 14 residues. The V end was cut by 3 bases, the J end by 9 bases, with 14 bases between. The V gene's germline CDR1 is SGHVS and CDR2 FQNEAQ. The CDR3 reads CASSFPPTSRELFF. The CDR3 coding sequence is TGTGCCAGCAGCTTCCCTCCCACGTCTAGGGAGCTGTTTTTT.

The V and J genes are TRBV18 and TRBJ1-1; 10 bases match TRBD1. Germline V gives CDR1 KGHSH, CDR2 LQKENI. Trimming cost V 6 bases and J 11 bases; bases outside gene matches: 15. This CDR3 has 15 residues. The CDR3 reads CASSLEGQGVTEAFF. The CDR3 coding sequence is TGTGCCAGCTCCCTCGAAGGACAGGGGGTGACGGAGGCTTTCTTT.

The rearrangement uses TRBV7-9 and TRBJ2-7; TRBD2 agrees at 9 bases. The V gene end was trimmed by 1 base and the J gene end by 4 bases; junction bases not matched to a gene: 5. Germline CDR1 reads SEHNR; CDR2 reads FQNEAQ (reference sequence). The CDR3 totals 15 residues. The DNA of the CDR3 is TGTGCCAGCAGCTTAGATCGTAGCGGGAGTTACGAGCAGTACTTC. Amino acids: CASSLDRSGSYEQYF. The full variable domain, in which reference TRBV7-9 and TRBJ2-7 provide the parts outside the CDR3, is DTGVSQNPRHKITKRGQNVTFRCDPISEHNRLYWYRQTLGQGPEFLTYFQNEAQLEKSRLLSDRFSAERPKGSFSTLEIQRTEQGDSAMYLCASSLDRSGSYEQYFGPGTRLTVT.

V gene TRBV7-2 combines with J gene TRBJ2-5, with 7 bases fitting TRBD1. The length of the CDR3 is 15 residues. The junction had 11 bases not matched to a gene; V was cut back by 5 bases and J by 5 bases. Germline CDR1 and CDR2: SGHTA and FQGNSA. CDR3 protein: CASSARQGVGETQYF. The CDR3 bases are TGTGCCAGCAGCGCCCGACAGGGAGTTGGCGAGACCCAGTACTTC.

The rearrangement joins TRBV10-3 to TRBJ1-2; maybe TRBD1 (6 bases). The CDR3 sequence is 12 residues long. V lost 7 bases to trimming and J lost 7 bases, with 13 bases between them. The germline gives CDR1 ENHRY, CDR2 SYGVKD. CDR3 loop: CAITTGQSGYTF. CDR3 DNA: TGTGCCATCACAACCGGACAGAGTGGCTACACCTTC.

The chain carries TRBV19 and TRBJ2-2; D gene uncertain. Germline CDR1 LNHDA, CDR2 SQIVND (reference sequence). There are 12 residues in the CDR3. Trimming removed 1 base from V and 8 bases from J, with 5 bases in between. The CDR3 coding sequence is TGTGCCAGTAGTATAGTAGTTGGGGAGCTGTTTTTT. It translates to CASSIVVGELFF.

The V and J genes are TRBV6-1 and TRBJ2-5, with D maybe TRBD2 (5 bases). TRBJ2-7 explains the end of the DNA better; the J call may be wrong. Looked up from germline, CDR1 is MNHNS and CDR2 is SASEGT. CDR3 length equals 14 residues. The CDR3 DNA is TGTGCCAGCAGTGCGGCCGTCGGGGTCTACGAGCAGTACTTC. Translated, it gives CASSAAVGVYEQYF.

There are a few counts of this clone. The CDR3 region is CASRSAEGALIDYNSPLHF. The CDR3 DNA is TGTGCCAGTAGATCGGCGGAGGGGGCTCTTATAGACTATAATTCACCCCTCCACTTT. The rearrangement links TRBV19 to TRBJ1-6, with 7 nucleotides matching TRBD1. V was clipped by 6 bases and J by 3 bases; unmatched bases: 17. This CDR3 contains 19 residues. Germline loops: CDR1 LNHDA, CDR2 SQIVND (reference sequence).

The V and J genes are TRBV27 and TRBJ2-2; 8 bases are a match to TRBD1. There are 16 residues in the CDR3. Germline V gene lookup returns CDR1 MNHEY and CDR2 SMNVEV (reference sequence). V gave up 5 bases and J gave up 4 bases; unmatched junction bases: 9. The CDR3: CASSSGQGAITGELFF. CDR3 in DNA: TGTGCCAGCAGTAGCGGACAGGGAGCTATCACCGGGGAGCTGTTTTTT.

This clone has just one count. The rearrangement links TRBV2 to TRBJ1-5; 9 nucleotides align to TRBD1. Germline CDR1 is SNHLY and CDR2 is FYNNEI. The CDR3 has 15 amino acids. Germline trimming cut 5 bases from V and 1 base from J; bases unmatched to any gene: 3. CDR3: CASSNDRGSNQPQHF. Here the CDR3 DNA reads TGTGCCAGCAGTAATGACAGGGGGAGCAATCAGCCCCAGCATTTT.

The gene calls are TRBV6-5 and TRBJ2-6; tentatively, D is TRBD1 (6 bases). CDR1 MNHEY and CDR2 SVGAGI come from the germline V gene. This CDR3 comprises 13 residues. V was pared by 6 bases and J by 14 bases, with 17 bases between. The DNA for the CDR3 is TGTGCCAGCAGCCCCGGGACACCGTCTATCCTGACTTTC. The encoded protein is CASSPGTPSILTF.

V and J are TRBV7-9 and TRBJ2-1; possibly TRBD1 for D (5 bases). V lost 1 base and J 4 bases, leaving 8 bases between the germline ends. From germline, CDR1 is SEHNR and CDR2 FQNEAQ (reference sequence). The CDR3 has 14 amino acids. The CDR3 DNA is TGTGCCAGCAGCTTAGTTAGACAGTACAATGAGCAGTTCTTC. This codes for CASSLVRQYNEQFF.

This chain uses TRBV15 with TRBJ1-2, with a weak D call TRBD1 (6 bases). Trimming took off 0 bases at V and 1 base at J, with 15 bases between the two ends. The CDR3 sequence is 17 residues long. Germline V CDR1 and CDR2: LNHNV, YYDKDF (reference sequence). The CDR3 DNA follows: TGTGCCACCAGCAGAGAGGGGGCAGCGACTGATAACTATGGCTACACCTTC. This sequence encodes CATSREGAATDNYGYTF.